This T cell receptor (beta chain) was sequenced during a study of blood T cell repertoires in COVID-19. Method: immunoSEQ multiplex PCR; TCRdb's copy keeps in-frame clones and lacks some. The sample yields tens of thousands of clones, 65% to 90% seen once. Germline-derived CDR1 and CDR2 are MNHNY and SVGAGI (reference sequence). This CDR3 comprises 15 residues. With 6 bases removed from V and 3 bases from J, the gap between germline ends came to 17 bases. Material: peripheral blood. The receptor was derived from a man in his fifties or sixties with COVID-19, enrolled during active disease. This chain connects TRBV6-6 to TRBJ1-2; D is perhaps TRBD1 (6 bases). CDR3 sequence: CASRVSSDRDYGYTF. In nucleotides, the CDR3 is TGTGCCAGCAGAGTCTCATCGGACAGAGACTATGGCTACACCTTC.